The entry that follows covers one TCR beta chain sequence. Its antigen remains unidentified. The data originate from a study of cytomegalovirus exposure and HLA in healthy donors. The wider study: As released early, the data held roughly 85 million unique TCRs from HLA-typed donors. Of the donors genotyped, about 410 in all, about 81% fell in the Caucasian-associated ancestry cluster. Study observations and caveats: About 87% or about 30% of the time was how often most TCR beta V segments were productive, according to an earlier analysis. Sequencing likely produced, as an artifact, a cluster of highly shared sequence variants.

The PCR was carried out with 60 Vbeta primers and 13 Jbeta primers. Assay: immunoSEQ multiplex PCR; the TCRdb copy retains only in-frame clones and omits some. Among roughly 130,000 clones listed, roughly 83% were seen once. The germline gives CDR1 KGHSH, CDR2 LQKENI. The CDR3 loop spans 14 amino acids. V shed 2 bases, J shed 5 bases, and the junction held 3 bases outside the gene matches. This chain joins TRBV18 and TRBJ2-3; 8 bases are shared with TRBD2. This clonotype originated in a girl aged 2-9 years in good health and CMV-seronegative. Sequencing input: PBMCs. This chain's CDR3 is CASSPELAGDTQYF. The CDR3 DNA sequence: TGTGCCAGCTCACCAGAGCTAGCGGGAGATACGCAGTATTTT.